A selection of T cell receptor beta chains follows, all from one sample in a study of T cells in Graves' hyperthyroidism and ophthalmopathy. TCRdb reanalysed the multiplex PCR reads using MiXCR and keeps one entry per CDR3 protein. Of fewer than 450,000 distinct CDR3 sequences listed, about 14% are singletons. Sequencing was performed on blood. The source of these receptors is a man in his fifties with Graves' ophthalmopathy. CDR3s include the opening cysteine and the closing phenylalanine or tryptophan. Each record gives: CDR3 length, J gene, V gene, CDR3 protein.

13 | TRBJ2-3 | TRBV11-3 | CASSPFERDTQYF
16 | TRBJ1-1 | TRBV19 | CASSNPYRGRATEAFF
15 | TRBJ2-7 | TRBV9 | CASSPRLAASGEQYF
14 | TRBJ1-2 | TRBV10-2 | CASSEEGSVYGYTF
15 | TRBJ2-3 | TRBV28 | CATSPNRGWSDTQYF
16 | TRBJ2-7 | TRBV16 | CASSQILSGSLYEQYF
13 | TRBJ1-5 | TRBV19 | CASSSATGHPQHF
14 | TRBJ2-1 | TRBV2 | CASSEIGRDNEQFF
14 | TRBJ2-3 | TRBV30 | CAWGTGVGTDTQYF
18 | TRBJ1-2 | TRBV6-1 | CASSTGTGAQNAPYGYTF
14 | TRBJ2-5 | TRBV9 | CASSVGMGQETQYF
16 | TRBJ2-1 | TRBV27 | CASSLREGAKRNEQFF
14 | TRBJ2-3 | TRBV28 | CASMPSGRGGTQYF
15 | TRBJ2-5 | TRBV18 | CASSTGTRGRETQYF
14 | TRBJ1-2 | TRBV7-8 | CASSLGLQGDGYTF
13 | TRBJ2-2 | TRBV20-1 | CSASGRSTGELFF
15 | TRBJ2-7 | TRBV18 | CASSPLARGGYEQYF
14 | TRBJ2-7 | TRBV12-3/TRBV12-4 | CASAGLAGLYEQYF
17 | TRBJ1-5 | TRBV6-1 | CASSGGPGQVFNQPQHF
16 | TRBJ2-1 | TRBV20-1 | CSARGPGLADYNEQFF
13 | TRBJ1-6 | TRBV20-1 | CSAGQGMSSPLHF
16 | TRBJ2-3 | TRBV27 | CASSPLRGRNTDTQYF
15 | TRBJ2-7 | TRBV3-1 | CASSKSRDRGDEQYF
19 | TRBJ1-4 | TRBV7-9 | CASSLGSIRGPLTNEKLFF
17 | TRBJ2-1 | TRBV20-1 | CSARVLASGPPLAEQFF
14 | TRBJ2-7 | TRBV7-2 | CASSLAGTGYEQYF
15 | TRBJ2-7 | TRBV10-3 | CAIALDGQTTYEQYF
16 | TRBJ1-1 | TRBV6-1 | CASSYYPVQQDTEAFF
18 | TRBJ2-6 | TRBV7-8 | CASSSGTGAPSGANVLTF
14 | TRBJ1-1 | TRBV28 | CASIRTGGGTEAFF
12 | TRBJ2-7 | TRBV6-1 | CASSTNSGEQYF
15 | TRBJ2-5 | TRBV7-8 | CASSLAPVRSETQYF
14 | TRBJ2-2 | TRBV11-2 | CASSQGMGFGELFF
16 | TRBJ2-7 | TRBV5-1 | CASSLPARGGGSEQYF
15 | TRBJ2-7 | TRBV6-5 | CASSYLSGSSYEQYF
16 | TRBJ2-3 | TRBV5-1 | CASSASGTGGTDTQYF